A single sample is the source of the 29 T cell receptor beta chains below, sequenced in a study of monozygotic twins with inflammatory bowel disease (dated by TCRdb to the late 2010s). Libraries were constructed by 5' RACE. Sequencing was performed on an Illumina HiSeq 2500. TCRdb reprocessed the reads; each CDR3 protein sequence makes one entry, and DNA is unavailable. The sample has more than 110,000 distinct CDR3 sequences on record. The leading ten clones occupy more than 1% of the sample. Source material: blood. These receptors were collected from a human donor with ulcerative colitis or Crohn's disease, or a healthy co-twin of an affected twin (not recorded which).

The chain has TRBV30 and TRBJ1-1. CDR3 length equals 14 residues. Germline V gene data show CDR1 as GTSNPN and CDR2 as SVGIG (reference sequence). CDR3 sequence reads: CAWSVGWGDTEAFF. Supplemented by reference TRBV30 and TRBJ1-1, the full variable domain reads SQTIHQWPATLVQPVGSPLSLECTVEGTSNPNLYWYRQAAGRGLQLLFYSVGIGQISSEVPQNLSASRPQDRQFILSSKKLLLSDSGFYLCAWSVGWGDTEAFFGQGTRLTVV.

This chain joins TRBV27 and TRBJ2-5; TCRdb's D call of TRBD2 is untestable without DNA. The CDR3 runs 15 residues. Germline loops: CDR1 MNHEY, CDR2 SMNVEV (reference sequence). The CDR3 spells CASSTLAGEVETQYF.

The J gene is TRBJ1-5, the V gene TRBV5-1; as DNA is missing, the TRBD1 call by TCRdb cannot be tested. Germline V gene lookup returns CDR1 SGHRS and CDR2 YFSETQ. The CDR3 spans 16 residues. CDR3 in amino acids: CASSFGAADSNQPQHF.

The CDR3 here is CASSPWDPRLGNQPQHF. This sequence joins TRBV7-9 and TRBJ1-5. Germline V CDR1 and CDR2: SEHNR, FQNEAQ (reference sequence). This CDR3 contains 17 residues. Complete variable domain (other parts from reference TRBV7-9 and TRBJ1-5): DTGVSQNPRHKITKRGQNVTFRCDPISEHNRLYWYRQTLGQGPEFLTYFQNEAQLEKSRLLSDRFSAERPKGSFSTLEIQRTEQGDSAMYLCASSPWDPRLGNQPQHFGDGTRLSIL.

The V and J genes are TRBV27 and TRBJ2-3; TCRdb outputs TRBD1, but without DNA this stays unchecked. The CDR3 runs to 16 residues. Germline values: CDR1 MNHEY, CDR2 SMNVEV (reference sequence). The CDR3 loop is CASSLILDRAKDTQYF.

The J gene is TRBJ1-6, the V gene TRBV7-2; TCRdb picks TRBD1, but there is no DNA to check that call. The CDR3 loop spans 13 amino acids. CDR1 is SGHTA, CDR2 FQGNSA, per germline. CDR3 protein: CATLGQDNSPLHF.

The chain employs TRBV20-1 and TRBJ1-5; TCRdb names TRBD1, which stays unverified in the absence of DNA. This CDR3 region has 12 residues. Germline CDR1 DFQATT, CDR2 SNEGSKA (reference sequence). The CDR3 protein is CSAARGNQPQHF.

V and J are TRBV7-6 and TRBJ2-7; TCRdb's D gene call, TRBD1, goes unchecked for lack of DNA. The CDR3 contains 15 residues. The germline V gene encodes CDR1 SGHVS and CDR2 FNYEAQ. CDR3 region: CASSPRSERGGEQYF.

This chain links TRBV20-1 with TRBJ1-1; with no DNA, the TCRdb D assignment of TRBD1 cannot be verified. Germline loops: CDR1 DFQATT, CDR2 SNEGSKA (reference sequence). The length of the CDR3 is 16 residues. The CDR3 region is CSARTYGTGTFNEAFF.

The gene calls are TRBV5-5 and TRBJ2-7; TCRdb selects TRBD1, and the lack of DNA leaves this call unchecked. Germline lookup yields CDR1 SGHKS and CDR2 YYEKEE (reference sequence). CDR3 length: 15 residues. The CDR3 loop is CASSLTPDGEGAQYF. Using reference TRBV5-5 and TRBJ2-7 for the parts outside the CDR3, the full variable domain is DAGVTQSPTHLIKTRGQQVTLRCSPISGHKSVSWYQQVLGQGPQFIFQYYEKEERGRGNFPDRFSARQFPNYSSELNVNALLLGDSALYLCASSLTPDGEGAQYFGPGTRLTVT.

J is TRBJ2-3 and V is TRBV5-1; TCRdb's D gene call, TRBD2, goes unchecked for lack of DNA. This CDR3 region has 17 residues. In germline, CDR1 is SGHRS, CDR2 YFSETQ. The CDR3 reads CASSLGSYSGRTDTQYF.

The V and J genes are TRBV12-3 or TRBV12-4 and TRBJ2-2; TCRdb picks TRBD1, but there is no DNA to check that call. The CDR3 length is 14 residues. The CDR3 region is CASSLAGGPGSCFF.

V usage is TRBV29-1 and J usage is TRBJ1-1; TCRdb lists TRBD1, though no DNA is available to test this call. From germline, CDR1 is SQVTM and CDR2 ANQGSEA. This CDR3 is built from 13 residues. The CDR3 protein is CSVEPGTLGEAFF.

V gene TRBV5-1 combines with J gene TRBJ2-3; TCRdb's D gene call, TRBD2, goes unchecked for lack of DNA. Germline V lookup: CDR1 SGHRS, CDR2 YFSETQ. This CDR3 comprises 14 residues. The CDR3: CASALAGVTDTQYF.

The V gene is TRBV5-1, the J gene TRBJ1-2; the D gene TCRdb calls, TRBD1, cannot be checked with no DNA. This CDR3 is built from 21 residues. Germline CDR1 reads SGHRS; CDR2 reads YFSETQ. CDR3 amino acids: CASSPEGAGTRLGSTNYGYTF.

The chain carries TRBV5-1 and TRBJ1-1; TCRdb indicates TRBD1, and absent DNA this call remains unverified. The germline CDR1 and CDR2 sequences are SGHRS and YFSETQ. The length of the CDR3 is 13 residues. CDR3 region: CASRQGADTEAFF.

The chain couples TRBV5-1 to TRBJ1-4; absent DNA, TCRdb's TRBD1 call cannot be checked. Germline lookup yields CDR1 SGHRS and CDR2 YFSETQ. The CDR3 is 15 amino acids. The CDR3: CASSPDGTTNERLFF.

The chain employs TRBV18 and TRBJ1-5. Looked up from germline, CDR1 is KGHSH and CDR2 is LQKENI. The CDR3 contains 14 residues. This chain's CDR3 is CASRNRDSNQPQHF.

The CDR3 spells CASSQLDGVLNEKLFF. This sequence joins TRBV14 and TRBJ1-4. CDR1 and CDR2 from the germline V gene are SGHDN and FVKESK. The CDR3 runs 16 residues.

The V and J genes are TRBV5-4 and TRBJ2-7; TCRdb's D gene call, TRBD1, goes unchecked for lack of DNA. The CDR3 runs to 15 residues. Germline V gene data show CDR1 as SGHNT and CDR2 as YYREEE (reference sequence). The CDR3 spells CASSLGSGMSYEQYF.

This chain links TRBV5-1 with TRBJ2-5; TCRdb outputs TRBD1, but without DNA this stays unchecked. CDR3 size: 16 residues. The germline V gene has CDR1 SGHRS and CDR2 YFSETQ. The CDR3 protein is CASRRRPTGGQETQYF.

The chain recombines TRBV12-3 or TRBV12-4 with TRBJ1-3; TCRdb calls TRBD1, which cannot be checked without DNA. The CDR3 length is 16 residues. The CDR3 here is CASSLQGQGTGNTIYF.

This chain connects TRBV5-1 to TRBJ2-5. The CDR3 totals 13 residues. Germline V lookup: CDR1 SGHRS, CDR2 YFSETQ. The CDR3 here is CASSLEFVETQYF.

The chain uses TRBV3-1 and TRBJ2-3; TCRdb lists TRBD1, though no DNA is available to test this call. The CDR3 consists of 12 residues. Looked up from germline, CDR1 is LGHDT and CDR2 is YNNKEL (reference sequence). CDR3 sequence reads: CASSRGPDTQYF.

This chain connects TRBV3-1 to TRBJ2-5; as DNA is missing, the TRBD2 call by TCRdb cannot be tested. CDR3 length: 17 amino acids. Per germline, CDR1 LGHDT and CDR2 YNNKEL (reference sequence). The CDR3 loop is CASSPRGPRLAQETQYF.

The rearrangement links TRBV12-3 or TRBV12-4 to TRBJ1-5. The CDR3 is 12 amino acids. CDR3 protein: CASSFSDQPQHF.

This chain uses TRBV7-9 with TRBJ2-5; no DNA is available, so the TRBD2 call from TCRdb remains unchecked. Looked up from germline, CDR1 is SEHNR and CDR2 is FQNEAQ (reference sequence). CDR3 length: 13 residues. CDR3 protein: CASSPPSQETQYF. The whole variable domain, filled in from reference TRBV7-9 and TRBJ2-5, reads DTGVSQNPRHKITKRGQNVTFRCDPISEHNRLYWYRQTLGQGPEFLTYFQNEAQLEKSRLLSDRFSAERPKGSFSTLEIQRTEQGDSAMYLCASSPPSQETQYFGPGTRLLVL.

CDR3: CASRNHRLDRGYEQYF. This chain links TRBV10-2 with TRBJ2-7; no DNA is available, so the TRBD1 call from TCRdb remains unchecked. The CDR3 has 16 amino acids. The germline V gene has CDR1 WSHSY and CDR2 SAAADI.

The rearrangement links TRBV7-9 to TRBJ1-2; the D call of TRBD1 rests on TCRdb alone, since no DNA is present to check it. There are 16 residues in the CDR3. The V gene's germline CDR1 is SEHNR and CDR2 FQNEAQ (reference sequence). This CDR3 reads CASSLDPLGQIYGYTF.